This T cell receptor beta chain was found in a study of regulatory T cells in long-lasting Graves disease. Study results and limitations: Relative to new patients (roughly 970), persistent patients exhibited greater sharing of public clonotypes (about 3,000).

Note on this clonotype: Its antigen is as yet unknown.

Time point denoted: newly diagnosed GD, antithyroid drugs for less than 3 months. PBMCs provided the RNA from which the TCR library was made. According to the study, TCR beta libraries were built with iRepertoire HTBI primers and CDR3-region Arm-PCR. TCRdb re-derived calls from the multiplex PCR reads in MiXCR, one entry per CDR3 protein. The sample contains hundreds of thousands of distinct CDR3 sequences, around 16% of which appear only once. The CDR3 is made up of 15 amino acids. Between the trimmed V and J ends, which lost 0 bases and 5 bases, there was a span of 13 bases. Germline V gene data show CDR1 as MNHEY and CDR2 as SVGEGT. The data also belong to a second study, concerning T cells in Graves' hyperthyroidism and ophthalmopathy. That investigation notes: Hyperthyroidism was newly diagnosed in patients aged 18 to 65 (duration under 2 months). Ophthalmopathy was predicted by the model a median of around 5.9 months ahead of onset.

The material sequenced was peripheral blood mononuclear cells (PBMCs), taken at new diagnosis, from a patient treated with antithyroid drugs. This clonotype was obtained from a woman aged 35-65 years with Graves disease. This chain uses TRBV6-2 or TRBV6-3 with TRBJ2-5; D is unresolved. CDR3 residues: CASSYSTGLDETQYF. The CDR3 region has the DNA TGTGCCAGCAGTTACTCGACCGGTCTGGATGAGACCCAGTACTTC.